This T cell receptor beta chain derives from a study of blood T cell repertoires in COVID-19. At the level of the study: Sources were T cells, B-cell-depleted T cells, or PBMCs; the material itself was cDNA or gDNA.

Sequencing used immunoSEQ multiplex PCR; TCRdb keeps in-frame clones, though not all of them. The data show over 200,000 clones, about 87% seen once. Someone with COVID-19 had been met by exposed participants within 2 weeks before study entry. The sequenced material came from PBMCs or T cells enriched from blood (not recorded which). The sequence was collected from a woman younger than 45 who had been exposed to COVID-19.

The CDR3 DNA sequence: TGTGCCAGTGAGGGGACAGGGGGGTACGAGCAGTACTTC. Translating gives CASEGTGGYEQYF. The chain is built from TRBV19 and TRBJ2-7; 11 positions agree with TRBD1. CDR1 is LNHDA, CDR2 SQIVND, per germline (reference sequence). The CDR3 has 13 amino acids. After removal of 8 bases from V and 4 bases from J, the junction contained 4 bases not matched to a gene.